What follows are 19 T cell receptor beta chains derived from one specimen sequenced in a study of Tregs in tolerant kidney transplant recipients (dated by TCRdb to the late 2010s). The method was the immunoSEQ multiplex PCR assay. TCRdb stores this immuneACCESS table with in-frame sequences only. Part of the clones is absent; in the studies checked, under half of the shortfall reflects unresolved V genes, and no reason is known for the rest. The table for this sample lists 2,000 to 3,000 clones. Jointly, the top ten make up 40% to 50% of the sample. Sample time point, as interpreted from the label and publication: 6 months after combined kidney and bone marrow transplant. Transplants used related donors with nonmyeloablative bone marrow transplantation; mixed chimerism was transient in the human trials. This sample comprised CD8+ T cells from blood (PBMCs), obtained 6 months after the transplant. The receptor source for this set is a human patient who received a combined kidney and bone marrow transplant. After a transplant, certain T cells may trace back to the graft donor.

Measured by frequency, this clone is medium-sized. CDR3 sequence reads: CASSVDGRGNEKLFF. CDR3 bases read: TGTGCCAGCAGCGTAGACGGCCGGGGGAATGAAAAA. The V and J genes are TRBV9 and TRBJ1-4; D may be TRBD1 (5 bases). The read terminates 3 residues before the CDR3 end, so the remaining end is supplied by the germline J gene. CDR3 length: 15 amino acids. Trimming left V 0 bases short and J 5 bases short, with 11 bases between. CDR1 and CDR2 (germline): SGDLS, YYNGEE.

Comments on this clone: The CDR3 end falls 3 residues outside the read, so it is completed with the germline J gene. The chain combines TRBV10-3 with TRBJ2-7; TRBD2 is a possible D gene (6 bases). Germline V gene sequence: CDR1 ENHRY, CDR2 SYGVKD. Trimming pared 6 bases from V and 3 bases from J, leaving 12 bases between. The CDR3 loop spans 13 amino acids. The CDR3 spells CAIRSGLVYEQYF. CDR3 DNA, as far as it was read: TGTGCCATCAGAAGCGGGCTCGTCTACGAG.

This clone is labeled medium-sized based on frequency. Read sequence stops 3 residues before the CDR3 end, and the germline J gene provides the missing end. The chain combines TRBV19 with TRBJ1-2, with no clear D. V shed 6 bases and J shed 5 bases, with 10 bases lying between them. This CDR3 spans 12 amino acids. Looked up from germline, CDR1 is LNHDA and CDR2 is SQIVND (reference sequence). This CDR3 is CASSRLPYGYTF. CDR3 DNA (partial): TGTGCCAGTAGCCGACTTCCTTATGGC.

Of note for this clone: The sequenced fragment ends 3 residues before the CDR3 boundary, so the rest is inferred from the germline J gene. This chain joins TRBV29-1 and TRBJ2-1; no firm D call. V shed 3 bases and J shed 8 bases, with 17 bases lying between them. This CDR3 contains 14 residues. CDR1 and CDR2 (germline): SQVTM, ANQGSEA. CDR3 amino acids: CSVDVLLHQDEQFF. The sequenced part of the CDR3 DNA is TGCAGCGTTGACGTACTGTTGCATCAGGATGAG.

In the case of this clone: The read halts 3 residues ahead of the CDR3 end, with the missing end drawn from the germline J gene. This chain uses TRBV7-6 with TRBJ2-1, with D uncertain. Germline CDR1 SGHVS, CDR2 FNYEAQ. The CDR3 totals 12 residues. V was cut by 2 bases and J by 9 bases, with 8 bases left in between. CDR3 DNA (partial): TGTGCCAGCAGCTTAAAAGCATCTGAG. Its protein product is CASSLKASE. The full CDR3 is CASSLKASEQFF.

The DNA read from the CDR3 is TGCAGTGTTAAGGGACTAGCGGGCTACGAG. Amino acids: CSVKGLAGYE. The entire CDR3 reads CSVKGLAGYEQYF. V and J are TRBV20-1 and TRBJ2-7; 12 bases match TRBD2. The sequence runs out 3 residues before the end of the CDR3; the remainder is reconstructed from the germline J gene. CDR3 size: 13 residues. V dropped 7 bases and J dropped 3; count of bases not matched to a gene: 4. CDR1 and CDR2 (germline): DFQATT, SNEGSKA (reference sequence).

Details on this clone: The read ends 3 residues before the CDR3 terminus; that terminus is restored from the germline J gene. The V and J genes are TRBV7-2 and TRBJ2-5, with D unresolved. With 0 bases removed from V and 1 base from J, the gap between germline ends came to 15 bases. The V gene's germline CDR1 is SGHTA and CDR2 FQGNSA. CDR3 length equals 17 residues. The CDR3 sequence is CASSLAGGGWIQETQYF. The DNA read from the CDR3 is TGTGCCAGCAGCTTAGCTGGCGGCGGTTGGATCCAAGAGACC.

In regard to this clone: The same CDR3 also results from other DNA sequences found in this sample. The CDR3 protein is CASSHNAEAFF. Partial CDR3 DNA: TGTGCCAGTAGCCACAACGCTGAA. V is TRBV19 and J is TRBJ1-1; D unresolved. The read ends 3 residues shy of where the CDR3 ends; the end is completed using the germline J gene. The V end lost 6 bases, the J end lost 6 bases, and 8 bases lay between the germline ends. CDR1 LNHDA and CDR2 SQIVND come from the germline V gene (reference sequence). The CDR3 is 11 residues long.

Comment on this clone: The CDR3 end falls 3 residues outside the read, so it is completed with the germline J gene. V and J are TRBV7-3 and TRBJ2-1, with TRBD1 matching over 9 bases. This CDR3 region has 17 residues. V shed 1 base, J shed 5 bases, and the junction held 9 bases outside the gene matches. The germline gives CDR1 SGHTA, CDR2 FQGTGA. CDR3 DNA (partial): TGTGCCAGCAGCTTAAGGGGGCAGGGACAGGGAAACAATGAG. It translates to CASSLRGQGQGNNE. The whole CDR3 sequence reads CASSLRGQGQGNNEQFF. Together with reference TRBV7-3 and TRBJ2-1, the CDR3 gives the full variable domain: GAGVSQTPSNKVTEKGKYVELRCDPISGHTALYWYRQSLGQGPEFLIYFQGTGAADDSGLPNDRFFAVRPEGSVSTLKIQRTERGDSAVYLCASSLRGQGQGNNEQFFGPGTRLTVL.

For this clone: The CDR3 extends 3 residues past the end of the read, so its final part is completed from the germline J gene. The chain carries TRBV13 and TRBJ2-1; 10 nucleotides line up with TRBD1. The CDR3 sequence is 15 residues long. Germline V gene data show CDR1 as PRHDT and CDR2 as FYEKMQ (reference sequence). V gave up 4 bases and J gave up 3 bases; unmatched junction bases: 3. Partial CDR3 DNA: TGTGCCAGCAGCTCGGGACAGGGGAACTACAATGAG. Its protein product is CASSSGQGNYNE. The entire CDR3 protein is CASSSGQGNYNEQFF. Drawing the rest from reference TRBV13 and TRBJ2-1, the complete variable domain is AAGVIQSPRHLIKEKRETATLKCYPIPRHDTVYWYQQGPGQDPQFLISFYEKMQSDKGSIPDRFSAQQFSDYHSELNMSSLELGDSALYFCASSSGQGNYNEQFFGPGTRLTVL.

A note on this clone: The sequenced fragment ends 3 residues before the CDR3 boundary, so the rest is inferred from the germline J gene. This chain joins TRBV2 and TRBJ2-1; TRBD2 matches 7 bases. The CDR3 has 13 residues. V dropped 1 base and J dropped 8; count of bases not matched to a gene: 2. CDR1 SNHLY and CDR2 FYNNEI come from the germline V gene. CDR3 sequence reads: CASSEGREHEQFF. The covered CDR3 bases are TGTGCCAGCAGTGAAGGGCGGGAGCATGAG.

About this clone: Read data end 3 residues before the CDR3 end; the end is taken from the germline J gene. V usage is TRBV10-3 and J usage is TRBJ1-1, with TRBD1 as a possible D gene (5 bases). Per the germline V gene, CDR1 is ENHRY and CDR2 is SYGVKD. V shed 2 bases and J shed 6 bases, with 13 bases lying between them. The CDR3 runs to 14 residues. The CDR3 region is CAISEKGASAEAFF. The sequenced part of the CDR3 DNA is TGTGCCATCAGTGAGAAAGGGGCGAGTGCTGAA.

About this clone: The read ends 3 residues shy of where the CDR3 ends; the end is completed using the germline J gene. The V and J genes are TRBV7-2 and TRBJ1-1; D gene unclear. This CDR3 has 15 amino acids. CDR1 is SGHTA and CDR2 is FQGNSA in the germline V gene. CDR3: CASSLGLAPKNIAFF. The DNA read from the CDR3 is TGTGCCAGCAGCTTAGGACTCGCCCCCAAAAACATT.

Comments on this clone: The sequence runs out 3 residues before the end of the CDR3; the remainder is reconstructed from the germline J gene. The chain links TRBV11-3 to TRBJ2-5, with TRBD2 matching 9 bases. Germline V lookup: CDR1 SGHNT, CDR2 YENEEA. With 5 bases clipped from V and 4 bases from J, the junction kept 8 bases outside the gene matches. This CDR3 has 15 residues. CDR3 sequence: CASSPGLAVPETQYF. Partial CDR3 DNA: TGTGCCAGCAGCCCGGGACTAGCAGTCCCAGAGACC.

Remarks on this clone: The read terminates 3 residues ahead of where the CDR3 ends, so the germline J gene completes it. This chain uses TRBV19 with TRBJ2-5, with D unresolved. Trimming removed 3 bases at V and 2 bases at J, with 7 bases between. This CDR3 comprises 13 residues. Germline V gene lookup returns CDR1 LNHDA and CDR2 SQIVND (reference sequence). CDR3 amino acids: CASSMAQQETQYF. The sequenced CDR3 bases are TGTGCCAGTAGTATGGCACAGCAAGAGACC. The complete variable domain, with remaining parts taken from reference TRBV19 and TRBJ2-5, reads DGGITQSPKYLFRKEGQNVTLSCEQNLNHDAMYWYRQDPGQGLRLIYYSQIVNDFQKGDIAEGYSVSREKKESFPLTVTSAQKNPTAFYLCASSMAQQETQYFGPGTRLLVL.

On this clone: From the germline J gene comes the end of the CDR3, since the read stops 3 residues before it. The chain couples TRBV28 to TRBJ2-4; D unresolved. Trimming left V 5 bases short and J 6 bases short, with 14 bases between. The CDR3 totals 14 residues. CDR1 MDHEN and CDR2 SYDVKM come from the germline V gene. The CDR3: CASSPSHPLNIQYF. The part of the CDR3 DNA that was read is TGTGCCAGCAGTCCAAGCCACCCCCTAAACATT.

This clone is medium-sized by frequency. The sequenced fragment ends 3 residues before the CDR3 boundary, so the rest is inferred from the germline J gene. The rearrangement uses TRBV5-1 and TRBJ2-1, with 11 nucleotides matching TRBD2. The J segment lost 6 bases and the V segment lost 3 bases, leaving 11 bases of the junction unmatched. CDR1 is SGHRS, CDR2 YFSETQ, per germline. The CDR3 length is 17 residues. The part of the CDR3 DNA that was read is TGCGCCAGCAGCTCGACTGGACTAGCGGGCCTCCGCAATGAG. This encodes CASSSTGLAGLRNE. The CDR3 in full is CASSSTGLAGLRNEQFF.

This clone is classed as medium-sized by frequency. The CDR3 end lies 3 residues beyond the end of the read and is filled in from the germline J gene. The J gene is TRBJ2-7, the V gene TRBV10-3; TRBD2 matches 7 bases. Germline V gene data show CDR1 as ENHRY and CDR2 as SYGVKD. V lost 3 bases and J lost 5; bases outside the gene matches: 7. The CDR3 is 14 residues long. The CDR3 sequence is CAISDGGLVNEQYF. The sequenced CDR3 bases are TGTGCCATCAGTGACGGGGGGTTAGTGAACGAG.

A remark on this clone: The read finishes 3 residues shy of the CDR3 end, and the germline J gene is used to complete it. The chain couples TRBV6-4 to TRBJ1-1; D is possibly TRBD1 (5 bases). The CDR3 loop spans 13 amino acids. Germline CDR1 is MRHNA and CDR2 is SNTAGT. Trimming took off 3 bases at V and 4 bases at J, with 9 bases between the two ends. The part of the CDR3 DNA that was read is TGTGCCAGCAGTGAGGGGGGGGGCACTGAA. As protein: CASSEGGGTE. The full CDR3 protein is CASSEGGGTEAFF.